Described below is a single TCR beta chain sequence and its context. What it binds is unknown. In the PCR, 60 Vbeta and 13 Jbeta primers were used. Profiling relied on immunoSEQ multiplex PCR, and the TCRdb table lists in-frame clones only, not all of them. In the table there are roughly 100,000 clones, under 65% of which are singletons. V lost 2 bases to trimming and J lost 1 base, with 14 bases between them. CDR1 is MNHNY and CDR2 is SVGAGI in the germline V gene (reference sequence). The CDR3 length is 16 residues. This specimen comes from a study of cytomegalovirus exposure and HLA in healthy donors. Findings and limits, study-wide: TCR association rates varied by HLA locus in a later analysis, with DRB1 highest and HLA-C lowest. The authors excluded some V segments, including TRBV6-2 and TRBV6-3, as indistinguishable.

This chain links TRBV6-6 with TRBJ1-1, with D possibly being TRBD1 (6 bases). Specimen: PBMCs. The origin of this receptor is a man in his 60s in good health and CMV-seronegative. CDR3 sequence (DNA): TGTGCCAGCAGTTACCCATTCCCAGGGGAGAACACTGAAGCTTTCTTT. Protein: CASSYPFPGENTEAFF.